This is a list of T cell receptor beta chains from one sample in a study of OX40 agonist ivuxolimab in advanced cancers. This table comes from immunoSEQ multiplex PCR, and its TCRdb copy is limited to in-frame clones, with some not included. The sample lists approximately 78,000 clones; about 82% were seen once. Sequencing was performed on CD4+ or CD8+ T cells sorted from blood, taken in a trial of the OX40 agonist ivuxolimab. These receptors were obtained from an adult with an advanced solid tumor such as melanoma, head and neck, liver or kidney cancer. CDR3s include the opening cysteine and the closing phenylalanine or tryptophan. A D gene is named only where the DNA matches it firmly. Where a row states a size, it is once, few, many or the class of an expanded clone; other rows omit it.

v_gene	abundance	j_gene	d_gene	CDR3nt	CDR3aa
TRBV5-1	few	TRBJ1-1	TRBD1	TGCGCCAGCAGCCAGGGACAGGGTATCACTGAAGCTTTCTTT	CASSQGQGITEAFF
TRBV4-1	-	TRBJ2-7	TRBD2	TGCGCCAGCAGCCAAGATTGGAGCGGGGGGAGGGCCTACGAGCAGTACTTC	CASSQDWSGGRAYEQYF
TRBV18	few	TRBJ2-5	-	TGTGCCAGCTCACCAACGGGAGTTGGTCAAGAGACCCAGTACTTC	CASSPTGVGQETQYF
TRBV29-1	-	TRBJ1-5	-	TGCAGCGTTGTGTCGGGAAAGGATCAGCCCCAGCATTTT	CSVVSGKDQPQHF
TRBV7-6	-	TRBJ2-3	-	TGTGCCAGCAGCTTAGCGCCAGATACGCAGTATTTT	CASSLAPDTQYF
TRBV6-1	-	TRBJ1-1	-	TGTGCCAGCAGCCCCAGACAGAACACTGAAGCTTTCTTT	CASSPRQNTEAFF
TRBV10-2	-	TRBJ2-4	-	TGCGCCAGCAGTGACCCGGACAAGAACATTCAGTACTTC	CASSDPDKNIQYF
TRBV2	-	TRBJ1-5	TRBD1	TGTGCCAGCAGGGGACAGGGGCCTAGCAATCAGCCCCAGCATTTT	CASRGQGPSNQPQHF
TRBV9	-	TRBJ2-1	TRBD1	TGTGCCAGCAGCGTAGGGGTACAGGGGTCCTACAATGAGCAGTTCTTC	CASSVGVQGSYNEQFF
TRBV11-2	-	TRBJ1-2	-	TGTGCCAGCAGCCCTAGACAGAACCGTGCACACTATGGCTACACCTTC	CASSPRQNRAHYGYTF
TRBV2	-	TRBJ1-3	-	TGTGCCAGCAGTGACTCCCGCTCTGGAAACACCATATATTTT	CASSDSRSGNTIYF
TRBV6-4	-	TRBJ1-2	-	TGTGCCAGCAGTGGCTCAGTTCCCAGGGCCTACTATGGCTACACCTTC	CASSGSVPRAYYGYTF
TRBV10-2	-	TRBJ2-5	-	TGCGCCACCCAGGGGGAGGCGGAGACCCAGTACTTC	CATQGEAETQYF
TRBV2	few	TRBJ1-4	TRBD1	TGTGCCACAGGGGACAGACCTAATGAAAAACTGTTTTTT	CATGDRPNEKLFF
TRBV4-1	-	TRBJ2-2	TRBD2	TGCGCCAGCAGCCAAGTAACGGGCGGGGGGCTAGGCGGGGAGCTGTTTTTT	CASSQVTGGGLGGELFF
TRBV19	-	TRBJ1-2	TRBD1	TGTGCCAGTCGAGGAGTAGAGGACAGGGGGCGACTATATGGCTACACCTTC	CASRGVEDRGRLYGYTF
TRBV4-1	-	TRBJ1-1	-	TGCGCCAGCAGCGAGGGCACTGAAGCTTTCTTT	CASSEGTEAFF
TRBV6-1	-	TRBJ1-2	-	TGTGCCAGCAGTGGAACCGGGACACCCTATGGCTACACCTTC	CASSGTGTPYGYTF
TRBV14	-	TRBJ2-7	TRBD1	TGTGCCAGCAGCCTCGGGACAGGGGGCTCCTACGAGCAGTACTTC	CASSLGTGGSYEQYF
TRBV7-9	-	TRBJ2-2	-	TGTGCCAGCAGCAGGACCCTTGAGGGCGGGGAGCTGTTTTTT	CASSRTLEGGELFF
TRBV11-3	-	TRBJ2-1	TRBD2	TGTGCCAGCAGCTTAGGGACTAGGGGCGGGGGAAACAATGAGCAGTTCTTC	CASSLGTRGGGNNEQFF
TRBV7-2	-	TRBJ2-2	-	TGTGCCAGCAGCCCAAGGGTAGCGAACACCGGGGAGCTGTTTTTT	CASSPRVANTGELFF
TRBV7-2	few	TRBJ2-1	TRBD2	TGTGCCAGCAATCCGGGAGGCTTCAATGAGCAGTTCTTC	CASNPGGFNEQFF
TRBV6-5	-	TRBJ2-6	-	TGTGCCAGCAGTTCTCAGGGAACTGGGGCCAACGTCCTGACTTTC	CASSSQGTGANVLTF
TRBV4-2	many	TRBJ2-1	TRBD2	TGTGCCAGCAGCCAAGCTGGGCGGGAGGCCTACAATGAGCAGTTCTTC	CASSQAGREAYNEQFF
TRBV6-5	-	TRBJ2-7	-	TGTGCCAGCAGTTTATCGACAGGTCCCTACGAGCAGTACTTC	CASSLSTGPYEQYF
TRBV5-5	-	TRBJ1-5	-	TGTGCCAGCAGCTTGGTAGGGAATCAGCCCCAGCATTTT	CASSLVGNQPQHF
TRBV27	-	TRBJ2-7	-	TGTGCCAGCAGTTTCCGGTGGGGCTACGAGCAGTACTTC	CASSFRWGYEQYF
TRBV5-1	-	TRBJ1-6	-	TGCGCCAGCAGTGCGGTCGGCGGCTCTTCCCTCCACTTT	CASSAVGGSSLHF
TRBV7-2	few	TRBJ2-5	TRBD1	TGTGCCAGCAGCCCGCGGACAGGGCGAGGAGAGACCCAGTACTTC	CASSPRTGRGETQYF
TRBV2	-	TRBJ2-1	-	TGTGCCAGCAGGGGGGGCGCATACAATGAGCAGTTCTTC	CASRGGAYNEQFF
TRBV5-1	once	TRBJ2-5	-	TGCGCCAGCAGCCAAGGAGATCTAAGGACCCAGTACTTC	CASSQGDLRTQYF
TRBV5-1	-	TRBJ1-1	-	TGCGCCAGCAGCTTGGGGTCCCGGCTCGGGAACACTGAAGCTTTCTTT	CASSLGSRLGNTEAFF
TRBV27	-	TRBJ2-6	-	TGTGCCAGCAGTTTATGGGGACTCGTCTCTGGGGCCAACGTCCTGACTTTC	CASSLWGLVSGANVLTF
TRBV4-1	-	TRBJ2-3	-	TGCGCCAGCAGCCATAAGGGGGGGTCGAATACGCAGTATTTT	CASSHKGGSNTQYF
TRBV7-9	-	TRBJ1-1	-	TGTGCCAGCAGCTTGACATGGAACACTGAAGCTTTCTTT	CASSLTWNTEAFF
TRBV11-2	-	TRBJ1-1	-	TGTGCCAGCAGCTTTGGCGCTGAAGCTTTCTTT	CASSFGAEAFF
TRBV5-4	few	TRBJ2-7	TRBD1	TGTGCCAGCAGCTTCCCCGGGACAGGGATCGTGTACGAGCAGTACTTC	CASSFPGTGIVYEQYF
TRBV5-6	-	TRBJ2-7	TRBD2	TGTGCCAGCAGCTTAGTGGGACTAGCGCACTACGAGCAGTACTTC	CASSLVGLAHYEQYF
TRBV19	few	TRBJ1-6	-	TGTGCCAGTAGTATTTGGAAGGGGAAACTGAATTCACCCCTCCACTTT	CASSIWKGKLNSPLHF
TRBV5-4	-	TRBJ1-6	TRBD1	TGTGCCAGCAGCTTCGTTACAGGGGGTCCTAATTCACCCCTCCACTTT	CASSFVTGGPNSPLHF
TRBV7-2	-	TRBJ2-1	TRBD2	TGTGCCAGCAGCCGTCCCGGGACTAGCGGGGGGGCCTCCTACAATGAGCAGTTCTTC	CASSRPGTSGGASYNEQFF
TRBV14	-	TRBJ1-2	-	TGTGCCAGCAGCCCTTCCCCGGGGAGGGGCTACACCTTC	CASSPSPGRGYTF
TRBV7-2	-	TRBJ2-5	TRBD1	TGTGCCAGCAGCTTAGTAAAAGGATCAATGGGACAGGGGGAGACCCAGTACTTC	CASSLVKGSMGQGETQYF